Following are 21 T cell receptor beta chains from one sample sequenced in a study of OX40 agonist ivuxolimab in advanced cancers. TCRdb's copy holds only in-frame clones and misses some; the assay was immunoSEQ multiplex PCR. Of 60,000 to 80,000 clones in the sample, roughly 87% were seen once. The sequencing here drew on CD4+ or CD8+ T cells sorted from blood, taken in a trial of the OX40 agonist ivuxolimab. The receptors were gathered from an adult with an advanced solid tumor such as melanoma, head and neck, liver or kidney cancer.

This clone has a single count. The gene calls are TRBV10-1 and TRBJ2-7; D is possibly TRBD1 (6 bases). Between the trimmed V and J ends, which lost 6 bases and 0 bases, there was a span of 12 bases. The CDR3 is 14 amino acids. Germline CDR1 WNHNN, CDR2 SYGVQD (reference sequence). CDR3 in amino acids: CASSRDTRSYEQYF. DNA of the CDR3: TGCGCCAGCAGCCGGGACACCCGCTCCTACGAGCAGTACTTC.

J is TRBJ1-5 and V is TRBV10-3; D call uncertain. V lost 6 bases and J 9 bases, leaving 24 bases between the germline ends. Germline V gene sequence: CDR1 ENHRY, CDR2 SYGVKD. CDR3 length: 16 amino acids. Here the CDR3 reads CAISGPDTSATGPQHF. In DNA form, the CDR3 reads TGTGCCATCAGCGGACCAGACACATCCGCCACCGGGCCCCAGCATTTT.

This chain uses TRBV2 with TRBJ1-5; D not resolved. The CDR3 runs to 15 residues. The germline V gene has CDR1 SNHLY and CDR2 FYNNEI. Trimming pared 2 bases from V and 1 base from J, leaving 9 bases between. The CDR3 protein is CASSEYSKSNQPQHF. Here the CDR3 DNA reads TGTGCCAGCAGTGAATACAGCAAGAGCAATCAGCCCCAGCATTTT.

The chain couples TRBV6-6 to TRBJ1-2, with 8 bases that match TRBD1. The CDR3 has 15 residues. V trimming: 4 bases; J trimming: 3 bases; junction bases outside the gene matches: 7. Germline V gives CDR1 MNHNY, CDR2 SVGAGI (reference sequence). CDR3: CASSSRQGYDYGYTF. The CDR3, as DNA: TGTGCCAGCAGTTCTCGACAGGGGTATGACTATGGCTACACCTTC.

V gene TRBV28 combines with J gene TRBJ1-5; a weak D match, TRBD1 (6 bases). CDR3 size: 13 residues. CDR1 and CDR2 from the germline V gene are MDHEN and SYDVKM. The V end lost 10 bases, the J end lost 7 bases, and 17 bases lay between the germline ends. The CDR3 sequence: CATALGGYQPQHF. The CDR3 coding sequence is TGTGCCACCGCCTTAGGGGGTTACCAGCCCCAGCATTTT.

The V call is TRBV29-1, the J call TRBJ1-1; 7 positions agree with TRBD1. With 0 bases clipped from V and 6 bases from J, the junction kept 1 base outside the gene matches. CDR3 length equals 12 residues. The V gene's germline CDR1 is SQVTM and CDR2 ANQGSEA. The CDR3 reads CSVEEDRAEAFF. CDR3 sequence (DNA): TGCAGCGTTGAAGAAGACAGGGCTGAAGCTTTCTTT.

The chain recombines TRBV5-6 with TRBJ1-6, with 9 bases lining up with TRBD1. CDR1 is SGHDT, CDR2 YYEEEE, per germline. The CDR3 contains 16 residues. V shed 4 bases and J 9 bases; nucleotides not matched to a gene: 11. Here the CDR3 DNA reads TGTGCCAGCAGCCGAACCCACACAGGGGGCGGTTCACCCCTCCACTTT. It is translated as CASSRTHTGGGSPLHF.

The chain joins TRBV4-2 to TRBJ2-2; 8 nucleotides align to TRBD2. CDR3 length: 14 residues. The V gene end was trimmed by 4 bases and the J gene end by 5 bases; junction bases not matched to a gene: 3. Germline lookup yields CDR1 LGHNA and CDR2 YNFKEQ. The chain's CDR3 is CASSPSSGTGELFF. CDR3 in DNA: TGTGCCAGCAGCCCATCTAGCGGGACCGGGGAGCTGTTTTTT.

J is TRBJ2-2 and V is TRBV28; D gene ambiguous. This CDR3 is built from 16 residues. Trimming stripped 2 bases from V and 1 base from J, with 11 bases between. Per germline, CDR1 MDHEN and CDR2 SYDVKM. For the CDR3, the DNA is TGTGCCAGCAGTTTAAGGTACACACAGAACACCGGGGAGCTGTTTTTT. As protein: CASSLRYTQNTGELFF.

This chain links TRBV6-6 with TRBJ2-3, with 8 bases lining up with TRBD2. This CDR3 comprises 15 residues. Per germline, CDR1 MNHNY and CDR2 SVGAGI (reference sequence). The J segment lost 3 bases and the V segment lost 2 bases, leaving 4 bases of the junction unmatched. CDR3 loop: CASSYPGGGTDTQYF. The CDR3 DNA sequence: TGTGCCAGCAGTTACCCGGGGGGGGGTACAGATACGCAGTATTTT.

V usage is TRBV20-1 and J usage is TRBJ2-3; D uncertain. The CDR3 consists of 11 residues. V lost 5 bases to trimming and J lost 2 bases, with 5 bases between them. Germline CDR1 and CDR2: DFQATT and SNEGSKA (reference sequence). This CDR3 is CSAPFTDTQYF. CDR3 coding DNA: TGCAGTGCTCCTTTCACAGATACGCAGTATTTT.

The rearrangement joins TRBV2 to TRBJ2-5; TRBD2 aligns across 13 bases. CDR1 is SNHLY and CDR2 is FYNNEI in the germline V gene. This CDR3 has 14 amino acids. Trimming removed 6 bases from V and 5 bases from J; junction bases left unmatched: 3. The CDR3 here is CASSQGLAGETQYF. CDR3 coding DNA: TGTGCCAGCAGCCAGGGACTAGCGGGGGAGACCCAGTACTTC.

J is TRBJ2-1 and V is TRBV6-1; D is unresolved. V shed 4 bases and J shed 3 bases, with 16 bases lying between them. CDR1 and CDR2 (germline): MNHNS, SASEGT. CDR3 length equals 16 residues. DNA for the CDR3: TGTGCCAGCAGTGCTCTCAGGATTGGGCTCTACAATGAGCAGTTCTTC. Its translation: CASSALRIGLYNEQFF.

This chain uses TRBV27 with TRBJ1-1; no reliable D call. The CDR3 totals 15 residues. Trimming cost V 2 bases and J 0 bases, with 10 bases left between them. CDR1 and CDR2 from the germline V gene are MNHEY and SMNVEV (reference sequence). CDR3 sequence reads: CASSLVGEMNTEAFF. The CDR3 bases are TGTGCCAGCAGTTTAGTTGGGGAGATGAACACTGAAGCTTTCTTT.

V usage is TRBV4-1 and J usage is TRBJ2-1; unclear D gene. Germline CDR1 reads MGHRA; CDR2 reads YSYEKL. V lost 3 bases, J lost 7 bases, and 19 bases lay in between. The CDR3 totals 16 residues. CDR3 protein: CASSHQVERPPNEQFF. The CDR3 DNA sequence: TGCGCCAGCAGCCACCAAGTGGAGCGACCCCCTAATGAGCAGTTCTTC.

The J gene is TRBJ2-3, the V gene TRBV27, with TRBD2 matching 11 bases. The ends lost 3 bases at V and 2 bases at J; junction bases unmatched: 13. This CDR3 contains 19 residues. The germline CDR1 and CDR2 sequences are MNHEY and SMNVEV (reference sequence). CDR3 DNA sequence: TGTGCCAGCAGTTTTACCTCTCCTAGCGGGGGGTTTCTCACAGATACGCAGTATTTT. Translated, it gives CASSFTSPSGGFLTDTQYF.

The V gene is TRBV5-1, the J gene TRBJ1-1, with 8 bases that match TRBD1. The CDR3 is 18 residues long. The V gene's germline CDR1 is SGHRS and CDR2 YFSETQ. The ends lost 0 bases at V and 2 bases at J; junction bases unmatched: 12. The CDR3 reads CASSLGQGLVGGNTEAFF. The CDR3 DNA reads TGCGCCAGCAGCTTGGGACAGGGGCTGGTAGGGGGAAACACTGAAGCTTTCTTT. Complete variable domain (other parts from reference TRBV5-1 and TRBJ1-1): KAGVTQTPRYLIKTRGQQVTLSCSPISGHRSVSWYQQTPGQGLQFLFEYFSETQRNKGNFPGRFSGRQFSNSRSEMNVSTLELGDSALYLCASSLGQGLVGGNTEAFFGQGTRLTVV.

The chain couples TRBV7-2 to TRBJ2-5; a weak D match, TRBD2 (5 bases). The DNA end is more similar to TRBJ2-7, so the J call may be wrong. Germline CDR1 SGHTA, CDR2 FQGNSA. The CDR3 is made up of 16 amino acids. DNA for the CDR3: TGTGCCAGCAGCTTGAATCCGGGGTACGGGGCCTACGAGCAGTACTTC. As protein: CASSLNPGYGAYEQYF.

The V call is TRBV2, the J call TRBJ2-5, with D perhaps assigned TRBD1 or TRBD2 (5 bases each). This CDR3 is 14 amino acids long. In germline, CDR1 is SNHLY, CDR2 FYNNEI. V was cut by 7 bases and J by 1 base, with 13 bases left in between. Written as DNA, the CDR3 is TGTGCCAGCACCCCGGGGCCACCCCAAGAGACCCAGTACTTC. Translating gives CASTPGPPQETQYF.

The J gene is TRBJ1-2, the V gene TRBV7-2; D is possibly TRBD1 (6 bases). CDR3 size: 15 residues. The ends were cut back, 2 bases at V and 3 bases at J, with 13 bases in the middle. Germline CDR1 is SGHTA and CDR2 is FQGNSA. The CDR3 protein is CASSLWSGEDYGYTF. CDR3 bases: TGTGCCAGCAGCTTATGGTCAGGGGAGGACTATGGCTACACCTTC.

J is TRBJ1-6 and V is TRBV2; no clear D. Germline assignment: CDR1 SNHLY and CDR2 FYNNEI. V lost 7 bases to trimming and J lost 10 bases, with 17 bases between them. The CDR3 contains 14 residues. CDR3 sequence reads: CASIPGGLGSPLHF. For the CDR3, the DNA is TGTGCCAGCATACCGGGCGGACTGGGCTCACCCCTCCACTTT.